These 6 T cell receptor beta chains originate from one sample sequenced in a study of blood T cell repertoires in COVID-19. TCRdb's copy holds only in-frame clones and misses some; the assay was immunoSEQ multiplex PCR. The sample comprises about 100,000 clones, just over 90% of which are singletons, and 1% to 1.5% rests with the top ten. Sequenced input: peripheral blood. All receptors derive from a woman aged 30 to 39 with acute or convalescent COVID-19.

This CDR3 is CASSVTGNQPQHF. The CDR3 DNA is TGTGCCAGCAGCGTCACAGGGAATCAGCCCCAGCATTTT. The genes are TRBV11-3 and TRBJ1-5; possibly TRBD1 for D (6 bases). The V gene lost 5 bases and the J gene lost 4 bases, with 9 bases spanning the gap. Germline loops: CDR1 SGHNT, CDR2 YENEEA. The CDR3 contains 13 residues.

The chain carries TRBV19 and TRBJ1-5; 7 bases map to TRBD1. CDR1 is LNHDA and CDR2 is SQIVND in the germline V gene (reference sequence). The length of the CDR3 is 15 residues. The trim removed 8 bases at V and 3 bases at J, leaving 10 bases unmatched. This CDR3 is CASHQGGFVNQPQHF. The CDR3 coding sequence is TGTGCCAGTCATCAAGGGGGCTTCGTCAATCAGCCCCAGCATTTT. Looking up the rest from reference TRBV19 and TRBJ1-5 gives the full variable domain: DGGITQSPKYLFRKEGQNVTLSCEQNLNHDAMYWYRQDPGQGLRLIYYSQIVNDFQKGDIAEGYSVSREKKESFPLTVTSAQKNPTAFYLCASHQGGFVNQPQHFGDGTRLSIL.

The count of this clone is one. The rearrangement links TRBV27 to TRBJ2-1; 7 bases are shared with TRBD2. Germline values: CDR1 MNHEY, CDR2 SMNVEV (reference sequence). The CDR3 extends over 15 amino acids. Germline trimming cut 6 bases from V and 8 bases from J; bases unmatched to any gene: 13. As DNA, the CDR3 is TGTGCCAGCAGGCCCAGGGCGGGAGCTTCCCATGAGCAGTTCTTC. Translated, it gives CASRPRAGASHEQFF.

The chain recombines TRBV7-3 with TRBJ1-1; TRBD1 is a possible D gene (5 bases). CDR3 length: 16 residues. Trimming removed 2 bases from V and 7 bases from J, with 20 bases in between. In germline, CDR1 is SGHTA, CDR2 FQGTGA. The CDR3: CASSLSPGGRGGEAFF. In DNA form, the CDR3 reads TGTGCCAGCAGCTTATCCCCCGGTGGCCGGGGGGGTGAAGCTTTCTTT.

This clone came up once. The CDR3 protein is CASSTRAGGLSTDTQYF. The CDR3 DNA follows: TGTGCCAGTAGTACGAGAGCGGGGGGGCTGAGCACAGATACGCAGTATTTT. This rearrangement joins TRBV19 to TRBJ2-3; TRBD2 aligns across 10 bases. Per germline, CDR1 LNHDA and CDR2 SQIVND (reference sequence). The CDR3 is 17 amino acids. V lost 4 bases to trimming and J lost 0 bases; unmatched junction nucleotides: 7.

The chain employs TRBV5-1 and TRBJ2-5; D is undetermined. Germline loops: CDR1 SGHRS, CDR2 YFSETQ. This CDR3 region has 12 residues. Trimming took 5 bases from V and 5 from J, leaving 10 bases between them. The chain's CDR3 is CASRASDETQYF. The DNA of the CDR3 is TGCGCCAGCAGGGCAAGCGACGAGACCCAGTACTTC.